These T cell receptor beta chains were read from a single sample in a study of blood T cell repertoires in COVID-19. Profiling relied on immunoSEQ multiplex PCR, and the TCRdb table lists in-frame clones only, not all of them. This table has 350,000 to 400,000 clones, under 90% appearing once. Sequencing was done on a sample of PBMCs or T cells enriched from blood (not recorded which). Source of these receptors: a woman in her twenties or thirties who had recovered from COVID-19. CDR3s include the opening cysteine and the closing phenylalanine or tryptophan. Fields, in order: clone size, V gene, J gene, D gene, CDR3 DNA, CDR3 protein. D genes are given only for firm matches. Expanded clones are given a class, and other clones once, few, many or no size at all.

-,TRBV2,TRBJ1-3,TRBD1,TGTGCCAGCAGTGAGGACAGGATCTTGTCTGGAAACACCATATATTTT,CASSEDRILSGNTIYF
-,TRBV28,TRBJ2-1,-,TGTGCCAGCAGTTTATATGTTGGAGGTGTCAATGAGCAGTTCTTC,CASSLYVGGVNEQFF
few,TRBV18,TRBJ2-7,TRBD1,TGTGCCAGCTCGGACCAGGGGGCGCGTATCGAGCAGTACTTC,CASSDQGARIEQYF
few,TRBV12-3/TRBV12-4,TRBJ1-2,-,TGTGCCAGCAGTCGGACAACTAACTATGGCTACACCTTC,CASSRTTNYGYTF
-,TRBV7-2,TRBJ2-2,TRBD1,TGTGCCAGCAGCTTTACAGGGGTCACCGGGGAGCTGTTTTTT,CASSFTGVTGELFF
-,TRBV6-4,TRBJ2-1,-,TGTGCCAGCAGTGACGGACTCCGGTCCTACAATGAGCAGTTCTTC,CASSDGLRSYNEQFF
-,TRBV27,TRBJ1-2,TRBD1,TGTGCCAGCAGAGACAGGGGAGATGGCTACACCTTC,CASRDRGDGYTF
-,TRBV5-1,TRBJ2-7,TRBD2,TGCGCCAGCAGCCCCTTGACCCCGGGAGGGGTGAGCTCCTACGAGCAGTACTTC,CASSPLTPGGVSSYEQYF
-,TRBV6-5,TRBJ2-1,TRBD2,TGTGCCAGCAGTTATCTAGCGGGCTACAATGAGCAGTTCTTC,CASSYLAGYNEQFF
-,TRBV13,TRBJ1-2,TRBD1,TGTGCCAGCAGCCAAGGGACAGGGGGCTATGGCTACACCTTC,CASSQGTGGYGYTF
-,TRBV7-6,TRBJ2-5,-,TGTGCCAGCAGCTTAGTATCCCAGGCCCAAGAGACCCAGTACTTC,CASSLVSQAQETQYF
-,TRBV28,TRBJ1-5,TRBD1,TGTGCCAGCAGTTTGTGGTCGACAGGGAGCAATCAGCCCCAGCATTTT,CASSLWSTGSNQPQHF
-,TRBV7-9,TRBJ1-4,-,TGTGCCAGCAGCTTAGTCGGAGCGGTGGGTGAAAAACTGTTTTTT,CASSLVGAVGEKLFF
-,TRBV13,TRBJ1-4,TRBD1,TGTGCCAGCAGCCCCCCCGCTGGGACAGGGGCGGAAAAACTGTTTTTT,CASSPPAGTGAEKLFF
-,TRBV7-9,TRBJ2-3,-,TGTGCCAGCAGCTTCGGGGCGGGGGCCACAGATACGCAGTATTTT,CASSFGAGATDTQYF
-,TRBV12-3/TRBV12-4,TRBJ2-1,TRBD2,TGTGCCAGCAGTTCGGGGGGGGCATATTTCTTC,CASSSGGAYFF
-,TRBV5-5,TRBJ2-2,TRBD1,TGTGCCAGCAGCGTAGTACAGGGGATAAACACCGGGGAGCTGTTTTTT,CASSVVQGINTGELFF